This entry lists 21 T cell receptor beta chains sequenced from one sample in a study of shared clonotypes between healthy human individuals (dated by TCRdb to about 2020). The library was obtained by the immunoSEQ multiplex PCR assay. The table was pulled from immuneACCESS by TCRdb, which kept in-frame rearrangements only. Such tables lose some clones; where checked, under half of the loss comes from unresolved V genes, and the rest has no known cause. The table for this sample lists more than 2,000,000 clones; approximately 90% of them were counted only once. Over 0.12% of the sample comes from the top ten. The material sequenced was naive CD4+ T cells sorted from blood. The sample's cell subset or site label is to be understood as: CD45RA+ positively selected. These receptors were collected from a man younger than 35 in good health.

The chain is built from TRBV5-1 and TRBJ1-1, with 9 bases lining up with TRBD1. Germline CDR1 is SGHRS and CDR2 is YFSETQ. The CDR3 is 17 amino acids. Losses at the gene ends were 4 bases for V and 5 bases for J; bases not matched to a gene: 15. The CDR3 nucleotides are TGCGCCAGCAGCCCTCGAACAGGGGGCGTATTAGGTACTGAAGCTTTCTTT. This gives the protein CASSPRTGGVLGTEAFF.

The genes are TRBV7-2 and TRBJ1-6; D is unresolved. Germline CDR1 SGHTA, CDR2 FQGNSA. Deletions cut 5 bases from V and 12 bases from J, with 11 bases between. The CDR3 sequence is 12 residues long. As DNA, the CDR3 is TGTGCCAGCAGCCTAGGAGGTCTACCCCTCCACTTT. Translating it yields CASSLGGLPLHF.

The chain combines TRBV5-1 with TRBJ2-5, with 10 bases that match TRBD1. CDR1 and CDR2 from the germline V gene are SGHRS and YFSETQ. V was clipped by 6 bases and J by 1 base; unmatched bases: 12. The CDR3 totals 17 residues. The CDR3 protein is CASTLNFRQGAQETQYF. DNA for the CDR3: TGCGCCAGCACCCTGAACTTTAGACAGGGGGCCCAAGAGACCCAGTACTTC.

The chain combines TRBV19 with TRBJ2-7, with 8 bases matching TRBD1. Germline CDR1 is LNHDA and CDR2 is SQIVND (reference sequence). This CDR3 is 17 amino acids long. J lost 2 bases, V lost 2 bases, and 11 bases had no gene match. CDR3 sequence (DNA): TGTGCCAGTAGTATAAGACAGGGGACGGCTATAACCTACGAGCAGTACTTC. This codes for CASSIRQGTAITYEQYF.

The rearrangement links TRBV18 to TRBJ2-2; possibly TRBD2 for D (6 bases). Trimming removed 6 bases from V and 3 bases from J, with 11 bases in between. Germline loops: CDR1 KGHSH, CDR2 LQKENI. The CDR3 runs 14 residues. The DNA for the CDR3 is TGTGCCAGCTCCCCATGGGGGGACACCGGGGAGCTGTTTTTT. Protein: CASSPWGDTGELFF.

This chain joins TRBV5-4 and TRBJ1-3, with D maybe TRBD1 (6 bases). The V gene lost 4 bases and the J gene lost 0 bases, with 14 bases spanning the gap. The CDR3 sequence is 16 residues long. Germline V gene lookup returns CDR1 SGHNT and CDR2 YYREEE (reference sequence). CDR3: CASSRDTWVSGNTIYF. The DNA for the CDR3 is TGTGCCAGCAGCCGGGACACTTGGGTCTCTGGAAACACCATATATTTT.

In nucleotides, the CDR3 is TGTGCCAGCAGAGCCTCAGGGACCGGGGAGCTGTTTTTT. Protein: CASRASGTGELFF. This chain connects TRBV6-5 to TRBJ2-2; weak D call: TRBD1 (5 bases). The CDR3 runs 13 residues. The V gene's germline CDR1 is MNHEY and CDR2 SVGAGI. The V end lost 6 bases, the J end lost 5 bases, and 10 bases lay between the germline ends.

The chain recombines TRBV4-3 with TRBJ1-1; perhaps TRBD1 as D (5 bases). Germline CDR1 LGHNA, CDR2 YSLEER. This CDR3 region has 14 residues. Trimming pared 1 base from V and 8 bases from J, leaving 14 bases between. CDR3 residues: CASSQGTGGFEAFF. The CDR3 DNA reads as TGCGCCAGCAGCCAAGGAACAGGCGGGTTCGAAGCTTTCTTT.

The chain couples TRBV19 to TRBJ1-2, with TRBD1 as a possible D gene (6 bases). V lost 4 bases and J lost 6, with 9 bases in between. This CDR3 comprises 12 residues. The germline V gene has CDR1 LNHDA and CDR2 SQIVND (reference sequence). The CDR3, as DNA: TGTGCCAGTAGTACGGACAGAAATGGCTACACCTTC. Translating gives CASSTDRNGYTF.

This chain links TRBV18 with TRBJ1-3; D is ambiguous. Deletions cut 3 bases from V and 0 bases from J, with 9 bases between. Germline V gene data show CDR1 as KGHSH and CDR2 as LQKENI. The CDR3 contains 15 residues. This CDR3 is CASSPSILSGNTIYF. DNA of the CDR3: TGTGCCAGCTCACCTAGCATCCTCTCTGGAAACACCATATATTTT.

V and J are TRBV7-9 and TRBJ2-2; 9 bases line up with TRBD2. The CDR3 is 15 amino acids. The ends lost 5 bases at V and 5 bases at J; junction bases unmatched: 6. CDR1 SEHNR and CDR2 FQNEAQ come from the germline V gene (reference sequence). For the CDR3, the DNA is TGTGCCAGCAGCCCCGTAGCGGGGGTAACCGGGGAGCTGTTTTTT. It encodes CASSPVAGVTGELFF.

This clone appeared once. The chain combines TRBV2 with TRBJ1-6; D is unresolved. V was clipped by 4 bases and J by 10 bases, with 11 bases between them. The CDR3 extends over 13 amino acids. Germline loops: CDR1 SNHLY, CDR2 FYNNEI. The CDR3 bases are TGTGCCAGCAGTGCCAGGAATGAATCACCCCTCCACTTT. It is translated as CASSARNESPLHF.

This sequence joins TRBV11-2 and TRBJ1-4; D not certain. V was cut by 3 bases and J by 6 bases, with 11 bases left in between. The germline CDR1 and CDR2 sequences are SGHAT and FQNNGV. This CDR3 region has 14 residues. The CDR3 sequence: CASSLGGRDEKLFF. CDR3 coding DNA: TGTGCCAGCAGCTTGGGAGGGCGTGATGAAAAACTGTTTTTT.

The chain carries TRBV6-4 and TRBJ2-1; perhaps TRBD2 as D (7 bases). CDR3 length equals 15 residues. Deletions cut 6 bases from V and 3 bases from J, with 15 bases between. CDR1 is MRHNA, CDR2 SNTAGT, per germline. CDR3 in amino acids: CASRGGREYYNEQFF. In DNA, the CDR3 is TGTGCCAGCAGGGGGGGGCGGGAGTACTACAATGAGCAGTTCTTC.

The rearrangement uses TRBV5-5 and TRBJ2-2; TRBD1 is a possible D gene (5 bases). Germline values: CDR1 SGHKS, CDR2 YYEKEE (reference sequence). Trimming left V 0 bases short and J 0 bases short, with 6 bases between. The CDR3 consists of 15 residues. The chain's CDR3 is CASSLGQSNTGELFF. CDR3 in DNA: TGTGCCAGCAGCTTGGGACAGTCGAACACCGGGGAGCTGTTTTTT.

There are a few counts of this clone. V usage is TRBV7-2 and J usage is TRBJ1-4, with TRBD1 as a possible D gene (6 bases). Trimming removed 5 bases from V and 4 bases from J, with 11 bases in between. This CDR3 has 14 amino acids. The germline V gene has CDR1 SGHTA and CDR2 FQGNSA. CDR3: CASSMGHRNEKLFF. The CDR3 DNA reads as TGTGCCAGCAGCATGGGACATCGTAATGAAAAACTGTTTTTT.

This sequence joins TRBV7-8 and TRBJ2-7; 7 nucleotides match TRBD1. The CDR3 sequence is 15 residues long. V was clipped by 5 bases and J by 2 bases; unmatched bases: 9. The germline CDR1 and CDR2 sequences are SGHVS and FQNEAQ. The CDR3 loop is CASSPIGTVTYEQYF. CDR3 bases: TGTGCCAGCAGCCCAATCGGGACAGTAACCTACGAGCAGTACTTC.

This chain links TRBV7-2 with TRBJ1-5, with D possibly being TRBD1 (5 bases). Germline V lookup: CDR1 SGHTA, CDR2 FQGNSA. Between the trimmed V and J ends, which lost 8 bases and 7 bases, there was a span of 12 bases. The length of the CDR3 is 12 residues. The CDR3 loop reads CASGWGGQPQHF. The DNA for the CDR3 is TGTGCCAGCGGTTGGGGGGGACAGCCCCAGCATTTT.

The rearrangement joins TRBV19 to TRBJ2-2, with 9 bases fitting TRBD2. The trim removed 10 bases at V and 9 bases at J, leaving 9 bases unmatched. Germline V gives CDR1 LNHDA, CDR2 SQIVND (reference sequence). The length of the CDR3 is 13 residues. CDR3 amino acids: CATPRSGGRELFF. CDR3 coding DNA: TGTGCCACCCCCCGGAGCGGGGGGAGGGAGCTGTTTTTT. Based on the CDR3 plus reference TRBV19 and TRBJ2-2, the full variable domain is DGGITQSPKYLFRKEGQNVTLSCEQNLNHDAMYWYRQDPGQGLRLIYYSQIVNDFQKGDIAEGYSVSREKKESFPLTVTSAQKNPTAFYLCATPRSGGRELFFGEGSRLTVL.

The CDR3 loop reads CASRAGTGKFF. DNA for the CDR3: TGTGCCAGCAGGGCCGGGACAGGGAAGTTCTTC. The chain is built from TRBV5-8 and TRBJ2-1; 9 bases agree with TRBD1. In germline, CDR1 is SGHTS, CDR2 YDEGEE. Unmatched junction bases numbered 5, after V lost 5 bases and J lost 14 bases. The CDR3 spans 11 residues.

In the case of this clone: Different DNA sequences within this sample yield the same CDR3. This chain connects TRBV11-2 to TRBJ2-7; D is ambiguous. Trimming pared 1 base from V and 3 bases from J, leaving 7 bases between. The germline CDR1 and CDR2 sequences are SGHAT and FQNNGV. The CDR3 totals 13 residues. The CDR3 DNA is TGTGCCAGCAGCTTAGTTCCGCGCTACGAGCAGTACTTC. Its protein is CASSLVPRYEQYF.